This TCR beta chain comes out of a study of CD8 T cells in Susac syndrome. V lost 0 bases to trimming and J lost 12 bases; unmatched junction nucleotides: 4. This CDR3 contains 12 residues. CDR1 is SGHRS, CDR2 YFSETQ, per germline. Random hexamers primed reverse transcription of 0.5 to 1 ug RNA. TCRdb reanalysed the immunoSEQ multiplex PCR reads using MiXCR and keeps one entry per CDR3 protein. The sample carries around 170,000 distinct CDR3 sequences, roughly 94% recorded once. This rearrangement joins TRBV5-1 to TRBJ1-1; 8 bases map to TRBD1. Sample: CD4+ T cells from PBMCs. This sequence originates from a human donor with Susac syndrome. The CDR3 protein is CASSLEDRVTFF. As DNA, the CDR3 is TGCGCCAGCAGCTTGGAGGACAGGGTGACTTTCTTT.